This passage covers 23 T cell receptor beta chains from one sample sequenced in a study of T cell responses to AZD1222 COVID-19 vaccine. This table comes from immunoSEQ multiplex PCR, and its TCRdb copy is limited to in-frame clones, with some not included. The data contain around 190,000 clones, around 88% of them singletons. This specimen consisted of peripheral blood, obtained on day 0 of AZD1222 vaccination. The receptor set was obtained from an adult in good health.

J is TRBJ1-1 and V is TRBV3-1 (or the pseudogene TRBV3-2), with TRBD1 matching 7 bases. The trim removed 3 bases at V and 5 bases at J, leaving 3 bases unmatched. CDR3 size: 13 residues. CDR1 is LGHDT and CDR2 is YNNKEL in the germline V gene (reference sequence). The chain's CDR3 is CASSHLRGTEAFF. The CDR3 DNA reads TGTGCCAGCAGCCACCTCAGGGGGACTGAAGCTTTCTTT.

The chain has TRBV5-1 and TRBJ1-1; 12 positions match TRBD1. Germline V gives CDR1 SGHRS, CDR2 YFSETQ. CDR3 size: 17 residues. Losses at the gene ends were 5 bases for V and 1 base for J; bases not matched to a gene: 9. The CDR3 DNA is TGCGCCAGCAGAACCGGGACAGGGGGCGTTAGGAACACTGAAGCTTTCTTT. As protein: CASRTGTGGVRNTEAFF.

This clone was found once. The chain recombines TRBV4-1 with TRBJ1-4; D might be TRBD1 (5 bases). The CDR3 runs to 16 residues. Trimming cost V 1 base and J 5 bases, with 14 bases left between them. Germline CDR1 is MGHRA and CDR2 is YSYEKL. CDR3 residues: CASSQVGGTENEKLFF. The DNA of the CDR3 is TGCGCCAGCAGCCAAGTTGGGGGGACTGAGAATGAAAAACTGTTTTTT.

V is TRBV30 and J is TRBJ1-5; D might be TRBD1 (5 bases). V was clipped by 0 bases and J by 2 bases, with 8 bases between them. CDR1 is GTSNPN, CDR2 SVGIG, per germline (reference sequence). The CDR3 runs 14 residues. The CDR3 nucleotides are TGTGCCTGGAGTGTACAAGGGGGCAATCAGCCCCAGCATTTT. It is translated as CAWSVQGGNQPQHF. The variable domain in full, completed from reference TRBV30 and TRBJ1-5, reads SQTIHQWPATLVQPVGSPLSLECTVEGTSNPNLYWYRQAAGRGLQLLFYSVGIGQISSEVPQNLSASRPQDRQFILSSKKLLLSDSGFYLCAWSVQGGNQPQHFGDGTRLSIL.

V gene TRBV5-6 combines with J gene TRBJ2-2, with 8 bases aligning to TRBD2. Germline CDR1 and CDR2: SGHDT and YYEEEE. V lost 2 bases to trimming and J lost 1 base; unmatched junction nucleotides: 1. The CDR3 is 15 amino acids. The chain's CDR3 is CASSLAGVNTGELFF. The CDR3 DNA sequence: TGTGCCAGCAGCTTAGCGGGGGTGAACACCGGGGAGCTGTTTTTT.

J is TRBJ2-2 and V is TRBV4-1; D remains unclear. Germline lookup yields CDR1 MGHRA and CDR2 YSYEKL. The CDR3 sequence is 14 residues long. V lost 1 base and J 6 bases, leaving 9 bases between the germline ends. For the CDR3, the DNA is TGCGCCAGCAGCCAAGGTCACGTCTCCGGGGAGCTGTTTTTT. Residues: CASSQGHVSGELFF.

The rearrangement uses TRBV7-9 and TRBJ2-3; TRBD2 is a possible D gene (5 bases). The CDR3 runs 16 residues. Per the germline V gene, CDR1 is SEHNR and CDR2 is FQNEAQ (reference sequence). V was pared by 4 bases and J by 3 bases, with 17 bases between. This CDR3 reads CASSSRGLTITDTQYF. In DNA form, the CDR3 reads TGTGCCAGCAGCTCCCGAGGACTTACTATAACAGATACGCAGTATTTT.

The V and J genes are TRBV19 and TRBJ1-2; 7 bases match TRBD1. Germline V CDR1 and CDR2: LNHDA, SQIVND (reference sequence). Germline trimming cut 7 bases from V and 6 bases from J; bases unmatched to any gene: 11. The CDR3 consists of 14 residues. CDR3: CASNNRGLGDGYTF. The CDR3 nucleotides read TGTGCCAGTAACAACAGGGGCTTAGGAGATGGCTACACCTTC. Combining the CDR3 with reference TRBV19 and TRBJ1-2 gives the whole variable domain DGGITQSPKYLFRKEGQNVTLSCEQNLNHDAMYWYRQDPGQGLRLIYYSQIVNDFQKGDIAEGYSVSREKKESFPLTVTSAQKNPTAFYLCASNNRGLGDGYTFGSGTRLTVV.

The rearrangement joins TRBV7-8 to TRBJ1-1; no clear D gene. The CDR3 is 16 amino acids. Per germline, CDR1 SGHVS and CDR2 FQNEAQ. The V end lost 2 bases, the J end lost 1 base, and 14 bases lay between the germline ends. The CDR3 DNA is TGTGCCAGCAGCTTATGGCGCGGGGTGGGGAACACTGAAGCTTTCTTT. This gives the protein CASSLWRGVGNTEAFF.

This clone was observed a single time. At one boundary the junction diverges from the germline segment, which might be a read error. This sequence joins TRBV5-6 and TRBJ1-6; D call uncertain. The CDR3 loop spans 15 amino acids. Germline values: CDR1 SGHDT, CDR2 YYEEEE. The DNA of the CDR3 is TGTGCCAGCACCTTGTCGTTGACGGGTAATTCACCCCTCCACTTT. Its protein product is CASTLSLTGNSPLHF.

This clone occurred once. CDR3 bases: TGTGCCGGACGACAGGGGGCGAACACCGGGGAGCTGTTTTTT. This translates into CAGRQGANTGELFF. V usage is TRBV2 and J usage is TRBJ2-2; TRBD1 agrees at 9 bases. From germline, CDR1 is SNHLY and CDR2 FYNNEI. J was trimmed by 0 bases and V by 11 bases; bases with no gene match: 4. The CDR3 totals 14 residues.

CDR3 residues: CASSSDNQPQHF. DNA for the CDR3: TGTGCCAGCAGCTCCGACAATCAGCCCCAGCATTTT. The gene calls are TRBV7-9 and TRBJ1-5; D is uncertain. The CDR3 has 12 residues. CDR1 and CDR2 (germline): SEHNR, FQNEAQ (reference sequence). V dropped 4 bases and J dropped 3 bases, with 4 bases sitting between them.

The CDR3 is CASSQGLAGGTDTQYF. Here the CDR3 DNA reads TGTGCCAGCAGCCAGGGACTAGCGGGGGGCACAGATACGCAGTATTTT. This chain links TRBV3-1 (or the pseudogene TRBV3-2) with TRBJ2-3, with 14 positions matching TRBD2. Germline trimming cut 3 bases from V and 1 base from J; bases unmatched to any gene: 0. The CDR3 spans 16 residues. CDR1 and CDR2 (germline): LGHDT, YNNKEL (reference sequence).

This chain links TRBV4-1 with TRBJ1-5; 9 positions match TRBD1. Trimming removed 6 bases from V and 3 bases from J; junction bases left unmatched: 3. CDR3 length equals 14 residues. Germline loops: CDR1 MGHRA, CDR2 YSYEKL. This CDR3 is CASSTGGINQPQHF. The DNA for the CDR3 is TGCGCCAGCAGTACAGGGGGCATCAATCAGCCCCAGCATTTT.

This CDR3 reads CSVEIGAVRQSSYNEQFF. CDR3 nucleotides: TGCAGCGTTGAAATAGGGGCCGTTAGACAATCATCCTACAATGAGCAGTTCTTC. V usage is TRBV29-1 and J usage is TRBJ2-1; possible D gene TRBD1, 5 bases. V was cut by 2 bases and J by 1 base, with 21 bases left in between. This CDR3 comprises 18 residues. Germline V CDR1 and CDR2: SQVTM, ANQGSEA.

The CDR3 bases are TGCGCCAGCAGCCTCGAGGGTCAAGCCTCAGCCTACGAGCAGTACTTC. This translates into CASSLEGQASAYEQYF. The rearrangement uses TRBV4-1 and TRBJ2-7; TRBD2 is a possible D gene (5 bases). This CDR3 contains 16 residues. Trimming removed 4 bases at V and 2 bases at J, with 18 bases between. Per germline, CDR1 MGHRA and CDR2 YSYEKL.

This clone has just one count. The CDR3 DNA reads as TGTGCCAGCTCACTGCAGGCTAGCTCCTATAATTCACCCCTCCACTTT. Its translation: CASSLQASSYNSPLHF. The rearrangement uses TRBV18 and TRBJ1-6; D is undetermined. V shed 4 bases and J shed 0 bases, with 10 bases lying between them. Per germline, CDR1 KGHSH and CDR2 LQKENI. The length of the CDR3 is 16 residues.

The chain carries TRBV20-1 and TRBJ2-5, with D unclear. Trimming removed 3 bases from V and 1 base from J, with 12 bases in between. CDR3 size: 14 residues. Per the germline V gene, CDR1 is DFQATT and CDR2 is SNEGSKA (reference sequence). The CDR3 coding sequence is TGCAGTGCTAGTTTCGGCCAGGCCCAAGAGACCCAGTACTTC. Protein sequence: CSASFGQAQETQYF.

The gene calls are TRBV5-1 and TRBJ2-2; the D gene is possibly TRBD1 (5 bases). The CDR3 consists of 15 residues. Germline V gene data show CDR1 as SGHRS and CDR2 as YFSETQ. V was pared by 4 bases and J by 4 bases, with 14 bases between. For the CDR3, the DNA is TGCGCCAGCAGCCGACAACGACAGAGCACCGGGGAGCTGTTTTTT. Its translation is CASSRQRQSTGELFF.

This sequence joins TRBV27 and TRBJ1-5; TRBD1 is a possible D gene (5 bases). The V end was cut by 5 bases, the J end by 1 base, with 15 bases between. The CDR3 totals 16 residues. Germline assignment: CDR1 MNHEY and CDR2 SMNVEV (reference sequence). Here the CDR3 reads CASSGSGTASNQPQHF. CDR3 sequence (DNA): TGTGCCAGCAGTGGGTCCGGGACGGCGAGCAATCAGCCCCAGCATTTT.

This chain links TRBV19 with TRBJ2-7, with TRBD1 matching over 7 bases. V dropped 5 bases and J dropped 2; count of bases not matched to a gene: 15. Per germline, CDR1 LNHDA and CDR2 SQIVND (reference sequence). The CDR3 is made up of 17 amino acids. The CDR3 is CASSLAMTGKGTYEQYF. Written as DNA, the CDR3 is TGTGCCAGTAGTTTAGCCATGACAGGGAAGGGGACCTACGAGCAGTACTTC.

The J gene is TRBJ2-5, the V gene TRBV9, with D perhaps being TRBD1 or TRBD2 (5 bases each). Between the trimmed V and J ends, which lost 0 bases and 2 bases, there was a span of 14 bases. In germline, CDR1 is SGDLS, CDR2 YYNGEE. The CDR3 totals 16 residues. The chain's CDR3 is CASSVDVSGLQETQYF. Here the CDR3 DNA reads TGTGCCAGCAGCGTAGATGTGTCGGGGCTGCAAGAGACCCAGTACTTC. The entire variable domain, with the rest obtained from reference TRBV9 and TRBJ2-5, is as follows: DSGVTQTPKHLITATGQRVTLRCSPRSGDLSVYWYQQSLDQGLQFLIQYYNGEERAKGNILERFSAQQFPDLHSELNLSSLELGDSALYFCASSVDVSGLQETQYFGPGTRLLVL.

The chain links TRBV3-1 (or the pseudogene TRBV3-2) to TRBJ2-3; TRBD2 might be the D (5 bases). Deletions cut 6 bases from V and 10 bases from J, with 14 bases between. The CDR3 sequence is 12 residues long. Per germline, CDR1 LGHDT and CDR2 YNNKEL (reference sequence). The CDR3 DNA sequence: TGTGCCAGCAGACCCTCGAGCGGTTCGCAGTATTTT. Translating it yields CASRPSSGSQYF.